Following are 29 T cell receptor beta chains from one sample sequenced in a study of Ad26.COV2.S vaccination and SARS-CoV-2 variants. The repertoire was sequenced with immunoSEQ multiplex PCR; TCRdb's copy has only in-frame clones and lacks some. The repertoire holds some 450,000 clones, with roughly 87% as singletons. This sample's treatment: around 19 received Ad26.COV2.S at low or high dose, single or two shots; 5 received placebo; per-sample allocation not given. Material that was analyzed had been drawn on day 63 after the first vaccine or placebo injection. The sequencing here drew on peripheral blood, taken in a trial of Ad26.COV2.S vaccine versus placebo. The receptors derive from a person between 18 and 60 years old who received the Ad26.COV2.S COVID-19 vaccine or a placebo.

This clone was detected only a few times. The chain carries TRBV2 and TRBJ2-2; TRBD2 is a possible D gene (6 bases). Germline V gene data show CDR1 as SNHLY and CDR2 as FYNNEI. This CDR3 has 15 residues. V shed 5 bases and J shed 7 bases, with 17 bases lying between them. CDR3 nucleotide sequence: TGTGCCAGCAGTTTGAGGGGCGGGACTGTCGGGGAGCTGTTTTTT. Translating it yields CASSLRGGTVGELFF. Filled out from reference TRBV2 and TRBJ2-2, the complete variable domain reads EPEVTQTPSHQVTQMGQEVILRCVPISNHLYFYWYRQILGQKVEFLVSFYNNEISEKSEIFDDQFSVERPDGSNFTLKIRSTKLEDSAMYFCASSLRGGTVGELFFGEGSRLTVL.

The chain links TRBV5-1 to TRBJ1-5; TRBD1 might be the D (6 bases). Germline CDR1 is SGHRS and CDR2 is YFSETQ. The CDR3 contains 14 residues. Deletions cut 8 bases from V and 7 bases from J, with 19 bases between. The CDR3 coding sequence is TGCGCCAGTTCCTTGGACAGCTCGGGCCAGCCCCAGCATTTT. Protein product: CASSLDSSGQPQHF. The full variable domain, with the rest looked up from reference TRBV5-1 and TRBJ1-5, is KAGVTQTPRYLIKTRGQQVTLSCSPISGHRSVSWYQQTPGQGLQFLFEYFSETQRNKGNFPGRFSGRQFSNSRSEMNVSTLELGDSALYLCASSLDSSGQPQHFGDGTRLSIL.

The chain uses TRBV6-2 or TRBV6-3 and TRBJ2-1; D unresolved. V was pared by 6 bases and J by 0 bases, with 15 bases between. Germline V gene data show CDR1 as MNHEY and CDR2 as SVGEGT. The CDR3 contains 16 residues. The CDR3 loop reads CASSPTALLSYNEQFF. CDR3 nucleotides: TGTGCCAGCAGCCCCACTGCACTACTCTCCTACAATGAGCAGTTCTTC.

The V and J genes are TRBV9 and TRBJ2-1; the D is unclear. Germline CDR1 SGDLS, CDR2 YYNGEE. Trimming shortened V by 5 bases and J by 0 bases, and 15 bases separated the two germline ends. CDR3 length: 16 amino acids. CDR3 amino acids: CASSKVSISSYNEQFF. CDR3 in DNA: TGTGCCAGCAGTAAAGTGTCTATAAGCTCCTACAATGAGCAGTTCTTC.

The chain's CDR3 is CASSPPSEETQYF. The CDR3 DNA is TGTGCCAGCTCACCACCTTCGGAAGAGACCCAGTACTTC. The chain links TRBV18 to TRBJ2-5; no clear D gene. The CDR3 has 13 residues. The V end was cut by 0 bases, the J end by 3 bases, with 5 bases between. The V gene's germline CDR1 is KGHSH and CDR2 LQKENI.

V and J are TRBV12-3 or TRBV12-4 and TRBJ2-7; 8 bases align to TRBD2. The CDR3 sequence is 13 residues long. V lost 0 bases to trimming and J lost 6 bases; unmatched junction nucleotides: 1. The CDR3 loop is CASSLAGRGEQYF. The CDR3 DNA follows: TGTGCCAGCAGTTTAGCCGGGAGGGGCGAGCAGTACTTC.

V and J are TRBV29-1 and TRBJ2-3; D could derive from TRBD1 or TRBD2 (5 bases each). The germline V gene encodes CDR1 SQVTM and CDR2 ANQGSEA. The CDR3 contains 11 residues. The germline V and J ends were trimmed by 4 bases and 3 bases, with 5 bases remaining between them. CDR3 sequence (DNA): TGCAGCGTTGGGGGGACAGATACGCAGTATTTT. It translates to CSVGGTDTQYF.

V usage is TRBV2 and J usage is TRBJ1-5, with D perhaps matching TRBD1 (5 bases). The V end was cut by 3 bases, the J end by 4 bases, with 7 bases between. The CDR3 has 13 residues. Germline values: CDR1 SNHLY, CDR2 FYNNEI. The chain's CDR3 is CASSDQGNQPQHF. The CDR3 bases are TGTGCCAGCAGTGATCAGGGTAATCAGCCCCAGCATTTT.

The V gene is TRBV19, the J gene TRBJ1-5, with no clear D. The CDR3 runs to 17 residues. Trimming pared 3 bases from V and 2 bases from J, leaving 17 bases between. The germline gives CDR1 LNHDA, CDR2 SQIVND (reference sequence). The CDR3 DNA is TGTGCCAGTAGTATCGGCACAACTTCGCGGCGCAATCAGCCCCAGCATTTT. This encodes CASSIGTTSRRNQPQHF.

This chain joins TRBV12-3 or TRBV12-4 and TRBJ2-3; D gene uncertain. The CDR3 spans 13 residues. The germline V and J ends were trimmed by 7 bases and 5 bases, with 13 bases remaining between them. The CDR3 here is CASNENSGDTQYF. The CDR3 bases are TGTGCCAGCAACGAAAATTCGGGAGATACGCAGTATTTT.

A few counts support this clone. The rearrangement joins TRBV5-1 to TRBJ2-1; tentatively, D is TRBD2 (6 bases). V lost 2 bases to trimming and J lost 8 bases, with 14 bases between them. Looked up from germline, CDR1 is SGHRS and CDR2 is YFSETQ. There are 14 residues in the CDR3. DNA of the CDR3: TGCGCCAGCAGCTTACGGTTTCCGGGGGATGAGCAGTTCTTC. Encoded protein: CASSLRFPGDEQFF.

J is TRBJ2-5 and V is TRBV4-1, with 9 nucleotides matching TRBD2. This CDR3 comprises 16 residues. Germline assignment: CDR1 MGHRA and CDR2 YSYEKL. With 6 bases clipped from V and 2 bases from J, the junction kept 10 bases outside the gene matches. The CDR3 is CASRRGSGRTQETQYF. The CDR3 DNA reads TGCGCCAGCAGGCGTGGAAGCGGGAGGACTCAAGAGACCCAGTACTTC.

The V and J genes are TRBV6-6 and TRBJ2-7; D might be TRBD1 or TRBD2, each matching 5 bases. CDR3 length: 14 residues. The ends were cut back, 5 bases at V and 1 base at J, with 12 bases in the middle. CDR1 MNHNY and CDR2 SVGAGI come from the germline V gene (reference sequence). The CDR3 spells CASSPGRTSYEQYF. The DNA of the CDR3 is TGTGCCAGCAGTCCGGGACGCACATCCTACGAGCAGTACTTC.

V and J are TRBV28 and TRBJ2-1; 7 bases agree with TRBD2. The CDR3 contains 16 residues. Germline loops: CDR1 MDHEN, CDR2 SYDVKM. With 7 bases clipped from V and 0 bases from J, the junction kept 9 bases outside the gene matches. The CDR3: CASKQLALSSYNEQFF. The CDR3 region has the DNA TGTGCCAGCAAACAACTAGCGCTTAGCTCCTACAATGAGCAGTTCTTC.

This sequence joins TRBV11-2 and TRBJ2-3, with 9 bases that match TRBD2. CDR3 length: 16 residues. Germline lookup yields CDR1 SGHAT and CDR2 FQNNGV. The V and J ends lost 4 bases and 1 base, in that order; junction bases with no gene match: 6. The CDR3 loop is CASSYVTSGRTDTQYF. CDR3 in DNA: TGTGCCAGCAGCTATGTGACTAGCGGACGCACAGATACGCAGTATTTT.

This clone came up once. The genes are TRBV9 and TRBJ2-3, with D unclear. The CDR3 is 14 amino acids. V lost 3 bases and J lost 0, with 8 bases in between. Germline V lookup: CDR1 SGDLS, CDR2 YYNGEE. The CDR3, as DNA: TGTGCCAGCAGCGGAACGGAGAGCACAGATACGCAGTATTTT. It is translated as CASSGTESTDTQYF.

The chain couples TRBV5-5 to TRBJ2-1; D is possibly TRBD2 (5 bases). Germline V gene data show CDR1 as SGHKS and CDR2 as YYEKEE (reference sequence). This CDR3 contains 13 residues. The V gene lost 0 bases and the J gene lost 8 bases, with 9 bases spanning the gap. CDR3 coding DNA: TGTGCCAGCAGCTTGGTGCCCGGGGATGAGCAGTTCTTC. It is translated as CASSLVPGDEQFF. Full variable domain (rest looked up from reference TRBV5-5 and TRBJ2-1): DAGVTQSPTHLIKTRGQQVTLRCSPISGHKSVSWYQQVLGQGPQFIFQYYEKEERGRGNFPDRFSARQFPNYSSELNVNALLLGDSALYLCASSLVPGDEQFFGPGTRLTVL.

The rearrangement joins TRBV29-1 to TRBJ1-5; D is perhaps TRBD1 (6 bases). This CDR3 is 13 amino acids long. Germline CDR1 reads SQVTM; CDR2 reads ANQGSEA. CDR3 sequence (DNA): TGCACCACAAAGGGGGACGGCAATCAGCCCCAGCATTTT. Protein sequence: CTTKGDGNQPQHF.

The V and J genes are TRBV2 and TRBJ1-2; D uncertain. The CDR3 contains 15 residues. V lost 2 bases and J lost 0, with 10 bases in between. CDR1 is SNHLY, CDR2 FYNNEI, per germline. In DNA, the CDR3 is TGTGCCAGCAGTGAATCCGGTATTGCTAACTATGGCTACACCTTC. Amino acids: CASSESGIANYGYTF.

This chain connects TRBV7-2 to TRBJ2-3, with TRBD1 matching over 8 bases. CDR1 and CDR2 from the germline V gene are SGHTA and FQGNSA. This CDR3 has 14 residues. V shed 4 bases and J 5 bases; nucleotides not matched to a gene: 5. CDR3 region: CASSSTGVGDTQYF. The CDR3 DNA is TGTGCCAGCAGCTCGACAGGGGTTGGAGATACGCAGTATTTT.

This chain joins TRBV7-2 and TRBJ2-1; TRBD2 might be the D (5 bases). The V end lost 2 bases, the J end lost 5 bases, and 13 bases lay between the germline ends. CDR3 length: 15 amino acids. Looked up from germline, CDR1 is SGHTA and CDR2 is FQGNSA. Written as DNA, the CDR3 is TGTGCCAGCAGCTTAAGCGGATGGGGAGACAATGAGCAGTTCTTC. Residues: CASSLSGWGDNEQFF.

The chain has TRBV2 and TRBJ2-5; 9 bases match TRBD1. Trimming cost V 7 bases and J 5 bases; bases outside gene matches: 14. This CDR3 has 16 residues. The germline V gene has CDR1 SNHLY and CDR2 FYNNEI. CDR3 coding DNA: TGTGCCAGCAACCAACAGGGGGCCCTCGATTGGGAGACCCAGTACTTC. It translates to CASNQQGALDWETQYF.

This CDR3 reads CASTLAPGGTQYF. Here the CDR3 DNA reads TGTGCCAGCACCCTAGCCCCCGGTGGGACCCAGTACTTC. The gene calls are TRBV28 and TRBJ2-5; weak D call: TRBD2 (5 bases). CDR1 MDHEN and CDR2 SYDVKM come from the germline V gene. V dropped 7 bases and J dropped 7 bases, with 16 bases sitting between them. CDR3 length: 13 residues.

This chain links TRBV10-3 with TRBJ2-1; 10 bases are shared with TRBD2. The V segment lost 5 bases and the J segment 4 bases; nucleotides outside the gene matches: 11. The CDR3 runs 17 residues. Germline CDR1 ENHRY, CDR2 SYGVKD. CDR3 amino acids: CAISSFGVAGGYNEQFF. The CDR3 region has the DNA TGTGCCATCAGTTCTTTCGGGGTAGCGGGAGGTTACAATGAGCAGTTCTTC.

V usage is TRBV5-5 and J usage is TRBJ1-2; TRBD1 is a possible D gene (6 bases). The CDR3 covers 15 residues. Germline loops: CDR1 SGHKS, CDR2 YYEKEE (reference sequence). Trimming cost V 0 bases and J 5 bases, with 14 bases left between them. The DNA of the CDR3 is TGTGCCAGCAGCTTGGAACAGGGAGGGGGTTATGGCTACACCTTC. Its translation is CASSLEQGGGYGYTF. Using reference TRBV5-5 and TRBJ1-2 for the parts outside the CDR3, the full variable domain is DAGVTQSPTHLIKTRGQQVTLRCSPISGHKSVSWYQQVLGQGPQFIFQYYEKEERGRGNFPDRFSARQFPNYSSELNVNALLLGDSALYLCASSLEQGGGYGYTFGSGTRLTVV.

The rearrangement joins TRBV9 to TRBJ1-4; unclear D gene. This CDR3 has 15 amino acids. V lost 0 bases, J lost 6 bases, and 12 bases lay in between. The germline V gene encodes CDR1 SGDLS and CDR2 YYNGEE. The CDR3 loop reads CASSVDGAADEKLFF. For the CDR3, the DNA is TGTGCCAGCAGCGTAGATGGCGCGGCGGATGAAAAACTGTTTTTT.

V and J are TRBV7-9 and TRBJ1-1, with a tentative D call TRBD1 (5 bases). Germline lookup yields CDR1 SEHNR and CDR2 FQNEAQ (reference sequence). Trimming cost V 5 bases and J 3 bases, with 25 bases left between them. The CDR3 has 18 residues. This CDR3 is CASSPSGGGTKRDTEAFF. In nucleotides, the CDR3 is TGTGCCAGCAGCCCTAGCGGTGGAGGGACTAAGCGGGACACTGAAGCTTTCTTT.

The rearrangement joins TRBV11-2 to TRBJ2-2; D might be TRBD2 (5 bases). CDR3 length: 13 residues. Germline assignment: CDR1 SGHAT and CDR2 FQNNGV. The V gene lost 1 base and the J gene lost 6 bases, with 6 bases spanning the gap. CDR3 in DNA: TGTGCCAGCAGCTTAGGGCGGGCCGGGGAGCTGTTTTTT. Protein product: CASSLGRAGELFF.

The rearrangement joins TRBV6-6 to TRBJ2-7, with a possible D match to TRBD1 (5 bases). The germline CDR1 and CDR2 sequences are MNHNY and SVGAGI (reference sequence). Between the trimmed V and J ends, which lost 6 bases and 5 bases, there was a span of 8 bases. This CDR3 region has 11 residues. The CDR3, as DNA: TGTGCCAGCAGCAGGGTAAACGAGCAGTACTTC. Amino acid sequence: CASSRVNEQYF.